Listed below are T cell receptor beta chains from one sample, sequenced in a study of T cell repertoires in cytomegalovirus infection. TCRdb redid the calling of the reads with MiXCR, one entry per CDR3 protein. Of 180,000 or so distinct CDR3 sequences in the sample, roughly 15% were seen once. Sequencing used CD8+ T cells from PBMCs. The receptor set was obtained from a human donor in good health (CMV status not recorded). Some clones in this sample may be carry-over from other donors' samples. Both conserved end residues are part of each CDR3. D genes are given only for firm matches. The size entry is marked missing in some rows and otherwise reads once, few, many or a size class.

CDR3,DNA,J,V,D,size
CASSQGTPGQGVREQYF,TGCGCCAGCAGCCAAGGAACGCCGGGACAGGGCGTCCGCGAGCAGTACTTC,TRBJ2-7,TRBV4-1,TRBD1,NA
CASSPDRADEQYF,TGTGCCAGCAGCCCGGACAGGGCCGACGAGCAGTACTTC,TRBJ2-7,TRBV7-6,TRBD1,few
CASSDYGAGANVLTF,TGTGCCAGCAGTGACTATGGGGCAGGGGCCAACGTCCTGACTTTC,TRBJ2-6,TRBV6-4,NA,few
CASSSSRGQFNEQFF,TGTGCCAGCAGCTCTAGCAGGGGGCAGTTTAATGAGCAGTTCTTC,TRBJ2-1,TRBV7-8,TRBD1,NA
CASSAGQGTEAFF,TGTGCCAGCAGCGCCGGACAGGGCACTGAAGCTTTCTTT,TRBJ1-1,TRBV9,TRBD1,few
CASSQGDSYEQYF,TGTGCCAGCAGCCAAGGCGACAGCTACGAGCAGTACTTC,TRBJ2-7,TRBV3-1,NA,few
CASSVGSYNEQFF,TGTGCCAGCAGCGTAGGGTCCTACAATGAGCAGTTCTTC,TRBJ2-1,TRBV9,NA,NA
CASSYPGQYTEAFF,TGTGCCAGCAGTTACCCGGGACAGTACACTGAAGCTTTCTTT,TRBJ1-1,TRBV6-2/TRBV6-3,TRBD1,few
CASSHEGREQFF,TGTGCCAGCAGCCACGAAGGGCGTGAGCAGTTCTTC,TRBJ2-1,TRBV14,NA,few
CASSLQGTEAFF,TGTGCCAGCAGCTTACAGGGTACCGAAGCTTTCTTT,TRBJ1-1,TRBV28,NA,many
CASSLGRRGLEHF,TGTGCCAGCAGTTTAGGACGACGGGGGCTCGAGCACTTC,TRBJ2-7,TRBV28,NA,few
CASSYYSNQPQHF,TGTGCCAGCAGTTACTATAGCAATCAGCCCCAGCATTTT,TRBJ1-5,TRBV27,NA,few
CASSQENRGSYGYTF,TGTGCCAGCAGCCAAGAAAACAGGGGAAGCTATGGCTACACCTTC,TRBJ1-2,TRBV4-2,TRBD1,NA
CASSPRGDGYTF,TGTGCCAGCAGCCCCCGAGGGGATGGCTACACCTTC,TRBJ1-2,TRBV7-6,NA,NA
CASSQDRIRHVEAFF,TGCGCCAGCAGCCAAGATCGCATCAGGCACGTTGAAGCTTTCTTT,TRBJ1-1,TRBV4-3,NA,few
CASSPLGQGNQPQHF,TGCGCCAGCAGCCCCTTAGGGCAGGGCAATCAGCCCCAGCATTTT,TRBJ1-5,TRBV5-1,NA,NA
CATSEGTSGNSYNEQFF,TGTGCCACCAGTGAGGGGACTAGCGGTAACTCCTACAATGAGCAGTTCTTC,TRBJ2-1,TRBV24-1,TRBD2,NA
CASSLDWGAYEQYF,TGCGCCAGCAGCTTGGACTGGGGGGCCTACGAGCAGTACTTC,TRBJ2-7,TRBV5-1,NA,NA
CASSFTGNTEAFF,TGTGCCAGCAGCTTCACAGGGAACACTGAAGCTTTCTTT,TRBJ1-1,TRBV6-5,NA,many
CASRGRGPYNEQFF,TGTGCCAGCAGGGGACGGGGGCCTTACAATGAGCAGTTCTTC,TRBJ2-1,TRBV2,NA,few
CATSRLGGAGGPNEQYF,TGTGCCACCAGCAGACTCGGGGGAGCGGGGGGTCCAAACGAGCAGTACTTC,TRBJ2-7,TRBV15,TRBD2,few
CASSQDEHSGNTIYF,TGCGCCAGCAGCCAAGATGAACATTCTGGAAACACCATATATTTT,TRBJ1-3,TRBV4-3,NA,few
CASSQEYRGAEQYF,TGCGCCAGCAGCCAAGAGTACAGGGGTGCCGAGCAGTACTTC,TRBJ2-7,TRBV4-1,TRBD1,NA
CASISPNLYGYTF,TGTGCCAGCATCAGTCCTAATTTATATGGCTACACCTTC,TRBJ1-2,TRBV12-3/TRBV12-4,NA,NA
CASRSPVGQYF,TGTGCCAGCAGATCGCCGGTGGGGCAGTATTTT,TRBJ2-3,TRBV11-2,NA,few
CASSLTSGTDTQYF,TGTGCCAGCAGTTTGACTAGCGGCACAGATACGCAGTATTTT,TRBJ2-3,TRBV28,TRBD2,NA
CSARDIRQINQPQHF,TGCAGTGCTAGAGATATCCGACAGATCAATCAGCCCCAGCATTTT,TRBJ1-5,TRBV20-1,NA,few
CASSSTGGLHNEQFF,TGTGCCAGCAGCTCGACAGGGGGCCTCCACAATGAGCAGTTCTTC,TRBJ2-1,TRBV7-9,TRBD1,few
CASSRGTGDYEQYF,TGTGCCAGCAGCCGAGGGACAGGGGACTACGAGCAGTACTTC,TRBJ2-7,TRBV7-8,TRBD1,NA
CASSLEDRRTGELFF,TGTGCCAGCAGCTTAGAGGACAGACGCACCGGGGAGCTGTTTTTT,TRBJ2-2,TRBV7-8,NA,NA
CASGLRGDRGDEQYF,TGTGCCAGCGGCCTAAGAGGGGACAGGGGGGACGAGCAGTACTTC,TRBJ2-7,TRBV11-2,TRBD1,NA
CASSSSGGGAGETQYF,TGTGCCAGCAGCTCTTCGGGCGGGGGGGCCGGGGAGACCCAGTACTTC,TRBJ2-5,TRBV7-6,TRBD2,NA
CASSLTPPEDEKLFF,TGTGCCAGCAGCTTGACGCCACCTGAGGATGAAAAACTGTTTTTT,TRBJ1-4,TRBV7-9,NA,NA
CASSLAGQAGSYEQYF,TGTGCCAGCAGCTTAGCCGGACAGGCCGGCTCCTACGAGCAGTACTTC,TRBJ2-7,TRBV7-9,TRBD1,few
CASSPILFSYNEQFF,TGTGCCAGCAGCCCTATCTTGTTTTCCTACAATGAGCAGTTCTTC,TRBJ2-1,TRBV7-9,NA,few
CASSSPRGARKNIQYF,TGTGCCAGCAGCTCCCCTAGAGGGGCGCGTAAAAACATTCAGTACTTC,TRBJ2-4,TRBV7-2,NA,many
CASSLASANLDEQLF,TGTGCCAGCAGCTTAGCGTCAGCCAACTTGGATGAGCAGTTATTC,TRBJ2-1,TRBV7-8,NA,NA
CASSLSDLARGYTF,TGTGCCAGCAGCTTATCGGACCTGGCTCGGGGCTACACCTTC,TRBJ1-2,TRBV7-9,NA,NA
CASSLEQGRMNTEAFF,TGTGCCAGCAGCTTAGAGCAGGGGCGGATGAACACTGAAGCTTTCTTT,TRBJ1-1,TRBV7-2,NA,few
CASSYGQDGYTF,TGTGCCAGCAGTTACGGCCAGGATGGCTACACCTTC,TRBJ1-2,TRBV6-5,NA,NA